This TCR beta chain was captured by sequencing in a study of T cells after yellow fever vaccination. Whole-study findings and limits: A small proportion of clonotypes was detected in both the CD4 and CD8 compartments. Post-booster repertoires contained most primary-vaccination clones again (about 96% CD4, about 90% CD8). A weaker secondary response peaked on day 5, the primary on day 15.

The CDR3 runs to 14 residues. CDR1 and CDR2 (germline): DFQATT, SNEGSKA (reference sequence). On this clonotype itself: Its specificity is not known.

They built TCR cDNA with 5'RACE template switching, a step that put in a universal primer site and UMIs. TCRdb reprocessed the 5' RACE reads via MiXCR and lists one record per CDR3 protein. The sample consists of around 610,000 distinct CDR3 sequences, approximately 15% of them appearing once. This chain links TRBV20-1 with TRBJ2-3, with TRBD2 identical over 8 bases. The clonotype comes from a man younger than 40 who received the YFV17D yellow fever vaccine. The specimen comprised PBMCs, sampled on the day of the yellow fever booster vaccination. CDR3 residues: CRISRGGATDTQYF. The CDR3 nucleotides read TGCAGAATAAGTCGGGGGGGGGCAACAGATACGCAGTATTTT.